What follows is one T cell receptor (beta chain) and its context. The antigen remains undetermined. With 8 bases clipped from V and 4 bases from J, the junction kept 0 bases outside the gene matches. CDR3 length equals 11 residues. Germline loops: CDR1 MGHDK, CDR2 SYGVNS. RNA was isolated and reverse transcribed to cDNA, the sequencing template. Using immunoSEQ multiplex PCR, the repertoire was profiled, and TCRdb retains in-frame clones only, with some absent. Of about 120,000 clones detected, roughly 55% appear once; the ten largest clones hold 4.5% to 6%. Treatment reported: oral pan-JAK inhibitor, 5-10 mg twice daily. These data belong to a study of CD8+ T cells in alopecia areata. Study observations and caveats: Many expanded lesional clones persisted in scalp and blood during tofacitinib treatment. Clonality exceeded that of normal scalp in lesional scalp, most notably in alopecia totalis/universalis.

The sample here was CD4+ T cells sorted from blood, taken at week 4, from a patient treated with tofacitinib. This receptor was obtained from a human donor with alopecia areata. This rearrangement joins TRBV25-1 to TRBJ1-2, with 8 bases fitting TRBD1. The CDR3 region has the DNA TGTGCCAGCGGACAGGGCTATGGCTACACCTTC. It specifies CASGQGYGYTF.